These 27 T cell receptor beta chains originate from one sample sequenced in a study of cytotoxic CD8 clonotypes in ibrutinib-treated CLL. Clones were read by immunoSEQ multiplex PCR, and TCRdb kept only the in-frame ones, dropping some. The profile shows some 150,000 clones, 75% to 85% of them singletons. Sequencing was performed on PBMCs, taken after 36 months of ibrutinib treatment. These receptor sequences come from a human donor with chronic lymphocytic leukemia.

This clone was seen once. This sequence joins TRBV5-1 and TRBJ1-5; the D gene is possibly TRBD1 (5 bases). CDR1 and CDR2 from the germline V gene are SGHRS and YFSETQ. V was pared by 4 bases and J by 1 base, with 18 bases between. The CDR3 sequence is 17 residues long. DNA for the CDR3: TGCGCCAGCAGCCTAACCGGTGGGGCGACCAGCAATCAGCCCCAGCATTTT. Translation: CASSLTGGATSNQPQHF.

This clone was seen more than once but under ten times. The V and J genes are TRBV30 and TRBJ1-2; possible D gene TRBD1, 5 bases. Per the germline V gene, CDR1 is GTSNPN and CDR2 is SVGIG (reference sequence). The CDR3 sequence is 16 residues long. Trimming pared 2 bases from V and 4 bases from J, leaving 20 bases between. CDR3 coding DNA: TGTGCCTGGAGTCATCAAAGCGGGGGGGTTATCTATGGCTACACCTTC. Encoded protein: CAWSHQSGGVIYGYTF.

This clone was recorded only once. The chain combines TRBV7-9 with TRBJ2-7; D possibly corresponds to TRBD1 (6 bases). There are 13 residues in the CDR3. Trimming stripped 5 bases from V and 4 bases from J, with 12 bases between. Per the germline V gene, CDR1 is SEHNR and CDR2 is FQNEAQ (reference sequence). CDR3 DNA sequence: TGTGCCAGCAGCCTTGGACAGATTTACGAGCAGTACTTC. This translates into CASSLGQIYEQYF.

The rearrangement joins TRBV4-1 to TRBJ2-2; TRBD1 matches at 7 bases. In germline, CDR1 is MGHRA, CDR2 YSYEKL. The CDR3 consists of 15 residues. With V trimmed by 4 bases and J by 5 bases, 7 bases remained unmatched. The CDR3: CASSPPGQLTGELFF. The CDR3 nucleotides read TGCGCCAGCAGCCCGCCGGGACAGCTTACCGGGGAGCTGTTTTTT.

V gene TRBV5-8 combines with J gene TRBJ2-2; the match to TRBD1 covers 8 bases. Looked up from germline, CDR1 is SGHTS and CDR2 is YDEGEE. The CDR3 totals 15 residues. V dropped 4 bases and J dropped 7; count of bases not matched to a gene: 9. The CDR3 region has the DNA TGTGCCAGCAGCCGGACAGGGCGAGGTGGCGGGGAGCTGTTTTTT. Its protein product is CASSRTGRGGGELFF.

The rearrangement uses TRBV6-5 and TRBJ2-2; D is perhaps TRBD2 (6 bases). Germline CDR1 MNHEY, CDR2 SVGAGI. Trimming pared 6 bases from V and 3 bases from J, leaving 14 bases between. The CDR3 is 15 amino acids. CDR3 DNA: TGTGCCAGCAGCCCGGGACTGGGATACACCGGGGAGCTGTTTTTT. Amino acid sequence: CASSPGLGYTGELFF.

This chain uses TRBV6-5 with TRBJ2-7; no firm D call. This CDR3 has 13 residues. In germline, CDR1 is MNHEY, CDR2 SVGAGI. Trimming stripped 2 bases from V and 2 bases from J, with 7 bases between. The CDR3 nucleotides read TGTGCCAGCAGTTACGCACTGACCTACGAGCAGTACTTC. Translated: CASSYALTYEQYF.

The chain links TRBV4-2 to TRBJ2-1; D ambiguous. Germline V gene data show CDR1 as LGHNA and CDR2 as YNFKEQ. V lost 1 base and J 0 bases, leaving 10 bases between the germline ends. The CDR3 is made up of 16 amino acids. The CDR3 here is CASSQGVSSSYNEQFF. In DNA form, the CDR3 reads TGTGCCAGCAGCCAAGGGGTCTCAAGCTCCTACAATGAGCAGTTCTTC.

About this clone: The sample carries other DNA sequences with the same CDR3. The rearrangement links TRBV2 to TRBJ1-1; 7 bases are a match to TRBD1. CDR1 and CDR2 from the germline V gene are SNHLY and FYNNEI. V shed 7 bases and J 1 base; nucleotides not matched to a gene: 3. The CDR3 covers 13 residues. The CDR3 DNA reads TGTGCCAGCAAGACAGGGAGGAACACTGAAGCTTTCTTT. Amino acids: CASKTGRNTEAFF.

This clone was seen more than once but under ten times. The chain carries TRBV4-2 and TRBJ2-7; D ambiguous. CDR1 is LGHNA, CDR2 YNFKEQ, per germline. The CDR3 has 15 amino acids. Trimming cost V 2 bases and J 0 bases, with 11 bases left between them. The CDR3 loop is CASSQRTDSSYEQYF. The CDR3 DNA is TGTGCCAGCAGCCAACGGACGGATAGCTCCTACGAGCAGTACTTC.

This clone was seen more than once but under ten times. The CDR3 region is CASSDGQLTGELFF. The DNA for the CDR3 is TGTGCCAGCAGTGATGGACAGCTCACCGGGGAGCTGTTTTTT. The genes are TRBV6-4 and TRBJ2-2, with D tentatively TRBD1 (6 bases). This CDR3 has 14 residues. CDR1 is MRHNA, CDR2 SNTAGT, per germline. Trimming pared 3 bases from V and 4 bases from J, leaving 9 bases between.

The chain joins TRBV30 to TRBJ2-7; D is perhaps TRBD2 (5 bases). V lost 7 bases to trimming and J lost 4 bases, with 11 bases between them. In germline, CDR1 is GTSNPN, CDR2 SVGIG (reference sequence). The CDR3 runs to 11 residues. CDR3 sequence (DNA): TGTGCCTCAGCGGACGGGTACGAGCAGTACTTC. It codes for CASADGYEQYF.

This chain uses TRBV29-1 with TRBJ2-3; maybe TRBD2 (6 bases). This CDR3 is 12 amino acids long. Per germline, CDR1 SQVTM and CDR2 ANQGSEA. The V gene lost 2 bases and the J gene lost 5 bases, with 8 bases spanning the gap. The CDR3 region is CSVERGGDTQYF. Written as DNA, the CDR3 is TGCAGCGTTGAACGGGGAGGAGATACGCAGTATTTT.

This clone occurred once. This sequence joins TRBV18 and TRBJ2-1; D is uncertain. This CDR3 spans 14 amino acids. Germline assignment: CDR1 KGHSH and CDR2 LQKENI. Trimming removed 1 base at V and 5 bases at J, with 9 bases between. The CDR3 spells CASSPQGPNNEQFF. CDR3 in DNA: TGTGCCAGCTCACCACAGGGTCCGAACAATGAGCAGTTCTTC.

This clone was observed a single time. The rearrangement links TRBV11-2 to TRBJ2-1, with TRBD1 matching 9 bases. Germline lookup yields CDR1 SGHAT and CDR2 FQNNGV. V lost 1 base and J lost 6; bases outside the gene matches: 10. The CDR3 spans 17 residues. The CDR3 spells CASSLVAGQGLVNEQFF. CDR3 bases: TGTGCCAGCAGCTTAGTCGCCGGACAGGGGTTGGTCAATGAGCAGTTCTTC.

V usage is TRBV29-1 and J usage is TRBJ1-2, with 7 nucleotides matching TRBD1. V lost 0 bases to trimming and J lost 5 bases; unmatched junction nucleotides: 9. The CDR3 extends over 15 amino acids. Germline V gene sequence: CDR1 SQVTM, CDR2 ANQGSEA. The CDR3 loop reads CSVEDGQGELYGYTF. The CDR3 nucleotides are TGCAGCGTTGAAGATGGGCAGGGGGAATTGTATGGCTACACCTTC.

The chain employs TRBV13 and TRBJ2-3; D is uncertain. The CDR3 runs to 12 residues. The germline gives CDR1 PRHDT, CDR2 FYEKMQ (reference sequence). V lost 5 bases to trimming and J lost 2 bases, with 5 bases between them. The CDR3 DNA reads TGTGCCAGCAGCACATACACAGATACGCAGTATTTT. Its protein is CASSTYTDTQYF.

This clone was seen only a few times. The CDR3 reads CASSQTPGETQYF. The CDR3 DNA reads TGTGCCAGCAGCCAAACCCCGGGGGAGACCCAGTACTTC. This chain joins TRBV11-2 and TRBJ2-5, with D maybe TRBD2 (5 bases). Looked up from germline, CDR1 is SGHAT and CDR2 is FQNNGV. The CDR3 sequence is 13 residues long. V lost 5 bases and J lost 5, with 12 bases in between.

This clone was counted between two and nine times. The CDR3 spells CASSSWDGGAFF. In DNA form, the CDR3 reads TGTGCCAGCAGTTCTTGGGACGGAGGGGCTTTCTTT. V usage is TRBV2 and J usage is TRBJ1-1; tentative D call: TRBD1 (5 bases). Deletions cut 5 bases from V and 11 bases from J, with 15 bases between. Germline V CDR1 and CDR2: SNHLY, FYNNEI. This CDR3 has 12 amino acids.

The V and J genes are TRBV7-9 and TRBJ1-2; D unclear. V was pared by 5 bases and J by 7 bases, with 11 bases between. Per the germline V gene, CDR1 is SEHNR and CDR2 is FQNEAQ (reference sequence). The CDR3 spans 12 residues. CDR3 nucleotides: TGTGCCAGCAGCCCACAGCGTAGTGGCTACACCTTC. Its translation is CASSPQRSGYTF.

This clone was seen a single time. This chain links TRBV6-1 with TRBJ2-5; 7 bases match TRBD1. The V gene's germline CDR1 is MNHNS and CDR2 SASEGT. V was pared by 6 bases and J by 2 bases, with 6 bases of the junction left unmatched. This CDR3 has 14 residues. The CDR3 protein is CASSFLGQQETQYF. For the CDR3, the DNA is TGTGCCAGCAGCTTTTTGGGACAGCAAGAGACCCAGTACTTC.

The V and J genes are TRBV11-2 and TRBJ1-4, with D unresolved. The germline CDR1 and CDR2 sequences are SGHAT and FQNNGV. The CDR3 is 13 residues long. Deletions cut 5 bases from V and 7 bases from J, with 11 bases between. The CDR3 region is CASSTHLVEKLFF. In DNA form, the CDR3 reads TGTGCCAGCAGCACCCATTTGGTTGAAAAACTGTTTTTT.

This clone has more than one count but fewer than ten. The chain is built from TRBV28 and TRBJ1-6; D gene ambiguous. This CDR3 has 13 residues. The ends were cut back, 6 bases at V and 5 bases at J, with 8 bases in the middle. The germline gives CDR1 MDHEN, CDR2 SYDVKM. The CDR3: CASRGGDNSPLHF. CDR3 DNA sequence: TGTGCCAGCAGGGGTGGTGATAATTCACCCCTCCACTTT.

The chain links TRBV10-2 to TRBJ2-7; 8 bases fit TRBD1. The CDR3 is 14 amino acids. Germline assignment: CDR1 WSHSY and CDR2 SAAADI. Trimming cost V 3 bases and J 4 bases; bases outside gene matches: 5. As DNA, the CDR3 is TGCGCCAGCAGTGACCAGGGGGCTCTATACGAGCAGTACTTC. It codes for CASSDQGALYEQYF.

J is TRBJ2-1 and V is TRBV18; 12 bases match TRBD2. V shed 4 bases and J 8 bases; nucleotides not matched to a gene: 6. Germline assignment: CDR1 KGHSH and CDR2 LQKENI. The CDR3 runs 15 residues. In nucleotides, the CDR3 is TGTGCCAGCTCACTTCTAGCGGGAGGGCCTGATGAGCAGTTCTTC. It translates to CASSLLAGGPDEQFF.

V usage is TRBV10-3 and J usage is TRBJ1-1; TRBD1 aligns across 8 bases. The CDR3 length is 13 residues. J was trimmed by 2 bases and V by 7 bases; bases with no gene match: 3. Germline CDR1 is ENHRY and CDR2 is SYGVKD. CDR3 loop: CAIKGQGNTEAFF. CDR3 nucleotides: TGTGCCATCAAAGGACAGGGAAACACTGAAGCTTTCTTT.

This chain links TRBV28 with TRBJ2-3; D possibly uses TRBD1 or TRBD2 (5 bases each). The CDR3 consists of 13 residues. Per the germline V gene, CDR1 is MDHEN and CDR2 is SYDVKM. Trimming shortened V by 3 bases and J by 1 base, and 5 bases separated the two germline ends. CDR3 bases: TGTGCCAGCAGTTTGGGGGGCACAGATACGCAGTATTTT. It specifies CASSLGGTDTQYF. The entire variable domain, with the rest obtained from reference TRBV28 and TRBJ2-3, is as follows: DVKVTQSSRYLVKRTGEKVFLECVQDMDHENMFWYRQDPGLGLRLIYFSYDVKMKEKGDIPEGYSVSREKKERFSLILESASTNQTSMYLCASSLGGTDTQYFGPGTRLTVL.